This TCR beta chain was documented in a study of control samples from healthy donors and cancer patients. The CDR3 covers 14 residues. In germline, CDR1 is SGHTA, CDR2 FQGNSA. Deletions cut 2 bases from V and 0 bases from J, with 7 bases between. TCRdb keeps only in-frame clones here, not all; method: immunoSEQ multiplex PCR. The repertoire consists of 150,000 to 200,000 clones, with about 94% occurring once and the leading ten covering 8.5%. This sequence joins TRBV7-2 and TRBJ1-1; unclear D gene. The TCR sequence derives from a woman between 35 and 50 years old in good health. Material: blood. The CDR3 region has the DNA TGTGCCAGCAGCTTAAATAAGTTGAACACTGAAGCTTTCTTT. It codes for CASSLNKLNTEAFF.